The source of this TCR beta chain is a study of cytomegalovirus exposure and HLA in healthy donors. Study conclusions and caveats: Later analysis suggested links between common viral pathogens and several top significant clusters. Later analysis identified a missense DCLRE1C variant that was linked to TCR beta V- and J-gene trimming.

Donors were ostensibly healthy at sampling, although undocumented immune exposures were probable. The PCR was carried out with 60 Vbeta primers and 13 Jbeta primers. Produced via immunoSEQ multiplex PCR; TCRdb's table is partial and in-frame only. The profile covers under 150,000 clones, with over 55% appearing a single time and almost 8.5% taken by the ten largest. As regards this clone: Its antigen is undetermined.

This CDR3 spans 13 amino acids. Trimming cost V 6 bases and J 6 bases, with 14 bases left between them. Germline V CDR1 and CDR2: SQVTM, ANQGSEA. This TCR was sampled from a man aged 18 to 35 in good health and CMV-seropositive. Sequencing was carried out using PBMCs. The V gene is TRBV29-1, the J gene TRBJ1-4, with D maybe TRBD1 (6 bases). The CDR3 sequence is CSVAGTFDEKLFF. The CDR3 coding sequence is TGCAGCGTGGCCGGGACATTCGATGAAAAACTGTTTTTT.